Presented here are 26 T cell receptor beta chains from one specimen sequenced in a study of regulatory T cells in long-lasting Graves disease. CDR3 regions were amplified by Arm-PCR using iRepertoire HTBI primers to build TCR beta libraries. TCRdb ran MiXCR on the multiplex PCR reads and lists one entry per CDR3 protein. This repertoire shows about 450,000 distinct CDR3 sequences, around 15% found once; its top ten account for more than 15%. As to time point: newly diagnosed GD, antithyroid drugs for less than 3 months. TCR sequences were obtained from RNA taken from PBMCs. This sample also appeared in a second study, on T cells in Graves' hyperthyroidism and ophthalmopathy.

This specimen was peripheral blood mononuclear cells (PBMCs), taken at new diagnosis, from a patient treated with antithyroid drugs. Receptors were obtained from a woman between 45 and 60 years old with Graves disease.

This clonotype was counted at least ten times. The chain uses TRBV3-1 and TRBJ2-3; D is unresolved. The CDR3 spans 12 residues. V shed 1 base and J shed 10 bases, with 9 bases lying between them. Germline CDR1 and CDR2: LGHDT and YNNKEL (reference sequence). The chain's CDR3 is CASSQASKAQYF. The CDR3 DNA reads as TGTGCCAGCAGCCAAGCCTCGAAAGCGCAGTATTTT.

This sequence joins TRBV13 and TRBJ1-2; D not certain. Trimming pared 7 bases from V and 4 bases from J, leaving 22 bases between. Germline values: CDR1 PRHDT, CDR2 FYEKMQ (reference sequence). The CDR3 runs to 16 residues. The CDR3: CASTLVPATRSYGYTF. The DNA for the CDR3 is TGTGCCAGCACCCTCGTCCCGGCGACACGAAGCTATGGCTACACCTTC.

The chain couples TRBV2 to TRBJ1-6, with 9 bases matching TRBD1. V lost 4 bases to trimming and J lost 7 bases; unmatched junction nucleotides: 8. This CDR3 has 16 amino acids. Germline CDR1 SNHLY, CDR2 FYNNEI. The CDR3 DNA reads as TGTGCCAGCAGTGTAGACAGGGGGAAACCCAATTCACCCCTCCACTTT. It yields the protein CASSVDRGKPNSPLHF.

Only a few counts were recorded for this clonotype. The chain uses TRBV3-1 and TRBJ1-3; D might be TRBD1 (5 bases). Trimming left V 3 bases short and J 7 bases short, with 10 bases between. This CDR3 is 13 amino acids long. Germline V gives CDR1 LGHDT, CDR2 YNNKEL (reference sequence). CDR3 loop: CASSQGGVNTIYF. CDR3 coding DNA: TGTGCCAGCAGCCAGGGGGGGGTGAACACCATATATTTT.

This clonotype was counted at least ten times. The chain is built from TRBV28 and TRBJ2-3, with TRBD2 matching over 8 bases. V dropped 2 bases and J dropped 8; count of bases not matched to a gene: 18. The V gene's germline CDR1 is MDHEN and CDR2 SYDVKM. The CDR3 spans 18 residues. The CDR3 spells CASSLVWLAGGGDTTQYF. The CDR3 nucleotides are TGTGCCAGCAGTTTAGTATGGCTAGCGGGCGGCGGAGACACTACGCAGTATTTT.

This clonotype was found many times. This chain connects TRBV7-7 to TRBJ2-2; the D gene is possibly TRBD1 (6 bases). CDR3 size: 13 residues. The germline gives CDR1 SSHAT, CDR2 FNYEAQ (reference sequence). V lost 5 bases and J lost 7, with 11 bases in between. The CDR3 loop reads CASSPQGIGELFF. The CDR3 nucleotides read TGTGCCAGCAGCCCCCAGGGGATCGGGGAGCTGTTTTTT. The full variable domain, its missing parts supplied by reference TRBV7-7 and TRBJ2-2, is GAGVSQSPRYKVTKRGQDVTLRCDPISSHATLYWYQQALGQGPEFLTYFNYEAQPDKSGLPSDRFSAERPEGSISTLTIQRTEQRDSAMYRCASSPQGIGELFFGEGSRLTVL.

This clonotype was counted at least ten times. V gene TRBV28 combines with J gene TRBJ2-1; possibly TRBD2 for D (6 bases). Trimming cost V 3 bases and J 6 bases, with 15 bases left between them. CDR3 length: 15 residues. The V gene's germline CDR1 is MDHEN and CDR2 SYDVKM. The CDR3 is CASSFGGYPSNEQFF. The CDR3 DNA sequence: TGTGCCAGCAGTTTCGGAGGGTACCCAAGCAATGAGCAGTTCTTC.

The chain recombines TRBV30 with TRBJ1-3; maybe TRBD1 (6 bases). V lost 0 bases and J 0 bases, leaving 12 bases between the germline ends. The germline gives CDR1 GTSNPN, CDR2 SVGIG (reference sequence). This CDR3 is built from 16 residues. The DNA for the CDR3 is TGTGCCTGGAGTGTCCGGGGGCCTTACTCTGGAAACACCATATATTTT. As protein: CAWSVRGPYSGNTIYF.

The chain uses TRBV5-1 and TRBJ2-7; 10 bases are a match to TRBD2. Germline V gives CDR1 SGHRS, CDR2 YFSETQ. With V trimmed by 2 bases and J by 7 bases, 9 bases remained unmatched. The CDR3 loop spans 15 amino acids. This CDR3 reads CASSLGSGRDNEQYF. The CDR3, as DNA: TGCGCCAGCAGCTTAGGAAGCGGGAGGGACAATGAGCAGTACTTC.

The chain combines TRBV13 with TRBJ2-7; 9 bases match TRBD1. Trimming took 4 bases from V and 3 from J; bases not matched to a gene: 10. The V gene's germline CDR1 is PRHDT and CDR2 FYEKMQ (reference sequence). The CDR3 contains 16 residues. CDR3 in amino acids: CASSSNPGQGVYEQYF. The DNA of the CDR3 is TGTGCCAGCAGCTCTAATCCGGGACAGGGTGTCTACGAGCAGTACTTC.

V and J are TRBV29-1 and TRBJ2-5; TRBD1 or TRBD2 may be the D gene (6 bases each). The V gene lost 2 bases and the J gene lost 5 bases, with 12 bases spanning the gap. CDR1 and CDR2 (germline): SQVTM, ANQGSEA. The CDR3 extends over 13 amino acids. The CDR3 bases are TGCAGCGTTGAAAGGGGGGCAGGGGAGACCCAGTACTTC. It is translated as CSVERGAGETQYF.

This chain links TRBV10-2 with TRBJ2-2; D not resolved. The CDR3 extends over 12 amino acids. Per germline, CDR1 WSHSY and CDR2 SAAADI. V lost 4 bases and J 8 bases, leaving 8 bases between the germline ends. CDR3 nucleotides: TGCGCCAGCAGTGTGGCGTCTGGGGAGCTGTTTTTT. It yields the protein CASSVASGELFF.

This clonotype has more than one count but fewer than ten. This chain links TRBV7-3 with TRBJ2-2, with 10 bases matching TRBD1. This CDR3 region has 16 residues. V dropped 6 bases and J dropped 5; count of bases not matched to a gene: 9. CDR1 and CDR2 from the germline V gene are SGHTA and FQGTGA. CDR3 residues: CASSLGVDRGTGELFF. The CDR3 DNA is TGTGCCAGCAGTCTCGGGGTGGACAGGGGGACCGGGGAGCTGTTTTTT. The whole variable domain, remainder taken from reference TRBV7-3 and TRBJ2-2, is GAGVSQTPSNKVTEKGKYVELRCDPISGHTALYWYRQSLGQGPEFLIYFQGTGAADDSGLPNDRFFAVRPEGSVSTLKIQRTERGDSAVYLCASSLGVDRGTGELFFGEGSRLTVL.

This clonotype was detected a few times. This chain uses TRBV20-1 with TRBJ2-1; 8 bases align to TRBD2. CDR1 is DFQATT, CDR2 SNEGSKA, per germline (reference sequence). V lost 0 bases to trimming and J lost 9 bases; unmatched junction nucleotides: 13. The CDR3 is made up of 16 amino acids. CDR3 in amino acids: CSARDGFKRGLIEQFF. CDR3 nucleotide sequence: TGCAGTGCTAGAGATGGCTTCAAGCGGGGGCTAATTGAGCAGTTCTTC.

The table lists this clonotype with many counts. The chain recombines TRBV20-1 with TRBJ1-5; a possible D gene is TRBD1 (6 bases). V was cut by 3 bases and J by 6 bases, with 12 bases left in between. This CDR3 region has 13 residues. Per germline, CDR1 DFQATT and CDR2 SNEGSKA (reference sequence). The CDR3 DNA follows: TGCAGTGCTAGTCAACAGGGCGTTCAGCCCCAGCATTTT. Amino acid sequence: CSASQQGVQPQHF.

This clonotype was detected ten times or more. The chain recombines TRBV6-2 or TRBV6-3 with TRBJ2-3; either TRBD1 or TRBD2 may supply D (5 bases each). V lost 2 bases and J lost 2, with 11 bases in between. The length of the CDR3 is 15 residues. Germline values: CDR1 MNHEY, CDR2 SVGEGT. CDR3 in amino acids: CASSYDGASTDTQYF. CDR3 sequence (DNA): TGTGCCAGCAGTTACGACGGGGCCTCCACAGATACGCAGTATTTT.

J is TRBJ2-1 and V is TRBV20-1, with TRBD1 as a possible D gene (6 bases). Germline-derived CDR1 and CDR2 are DFQATT and SNEGSKA (reference sequence). CDR3 length: 15 residues. The CDR3 protein is CRTTGIKSSYNEQFF. CDR3 DNA sequence: TGCAGGACTACAGGGATAAAGAGCTCCTACAATGAGCAGTTCTTC.

This clonotype has more than one count but fewer than ten. This chain connects TRBV10-1 to TRBJ2-2; 10 positions agree with TRBD2. Trimming cost V 5 bases and J 6 bases; bases outside gene matches: 6. Looked up from germline, CDR1 is WNHNN and CDR2 is SYGVQD (reference sequence). The CDR3 length is 15 residues. The CDR3 DNA reads TGCGCCAGCAGTAATAGCGGGAGGAGACCCGGGGAGCTGTTTTTT. Protein: CASSNSGRRPGELFF.

This clonotype came up many times. This chain joins TRBV7-3 and TRBJ2-5; D gene uncertain. The germline V gene encodes CDR1 SGHTA and CDR2 FQGTGA. Deletions cut 2 bases from V and 1 base from J, with 11 bases between. The CDR3 covers 15 residues. The CDR3 here is CASSLGSGVQETQYF. CDR3 nucleotides: TGTGCCAGCAGCTTAGGGTCTGGGGTCCAAGAGACCCAGTACTTC.

This clonotype showed up many times. The chain recombines TRBV5-1 with TRBJ2-2; the match to TRBD1 covers 11 bases. The CDR3 runs 14 residues. CDR1 is SGHRS, CDR2 YFSETQ, per germline. Trimming cost V 4 bases and J 6 bases; bases outside gene matches: 2. CDR3 protein: CASSGQGAPGELFF. DNA for the CDR3: TGCGCCAGCAGCGGACAGGGGGCACCCGGGGAGCTGTTTTTT.

This clonotype showed up many times. This chain uses TRBV11-2 with TRBJ2-3; the match to TRBD1 covers 8 bases. Germline CDR1 and CDR2: SGHAT and FQNNGV. Trimming took 5 bases from V and 2 from J; bases not matched to a gene: 12. This CDR3 comprises 17 residues. DNA for the CDR3: TGTGCCAGCAGCACACATCCAGGGACAGGCTTCACAGATACGCAGTATTTT. Encoded protein: CASSTHPGTGFTDTQYF. The whole variable domain, remainder taken from reference TRBV11-2 and TRBJ2-3, is EAGVAQSPRYKIIEKRQSVAFWCNPISGHATLYWYQQILGQGPKLLIQFQNNGVVDDSQLPKDRFSAERLKGVDSTLKIQPAKLEDSAVYLCASSTHPGTGFTDTQYFGPGTRLTVL.

This clonotype showed up many times. Here the CDR3 DNA reads TGTGCCAGCAGAGGCGGCGGGCTATGGACCCAGTACTTC. This gives the protein CASRGGGLWTQYF. The chain recombines TRBV5-5 with TRBJ2-5, with D perhaps TRBD2 (5 bases). Germline-derived CDR1 and CDR2 are SGHKS and YYEKEE (reference sequence). Trimming took off 5 bases at V and 7 bases at J, with 15 bases between the two ends. This CDR3 spans 13 amino acids.

This clonotype was seen only a few times. The chain links TRBV5-6 to TRBJ2-5, with TRBD2 matching 14 bases. The CDR3 spans 16 residues. Germline V CDR1 and CDR2: SGHDT, YYEEEE. The junction had 6 bases not matched to a gene; V was cut back by 4 bases and J by 4 bases. CDR3 sequence: CASSPGTSGSAETQYF. The CDR3 nucleotides are TGTGCCAGCAGCCCAGGGACTAGCGGGAGCGCAGAGACCCAGTACTTC.

This clonotype showed up many times. The chain uses TRBV20-1 and TRBJ1-2; no reliable D call. Trimming cost V 6 bases and J 2 bases, with 13 bases left between them. There are 13 residues in the CDR3. The germline gives CDR1 DFQATT, CDR2 SNEGSKA (reference sequence). Here the CDR3 DNA reads TGCAGTGCCTTATTCGGCGGAAACTATGGCTACACCTTC. Residues: CSALFGGNYGYTF.

As to this clonotype: Just one base apart from a much larger clone, this may be a read error. The rearrangement joins TRBV27 to TRBJ2-7; TRBD1 matches at 11 bases. Germline CDR1 MNHEY, CDR2 SMNVEV (reference sequence). CDR3 size: 16 residues. The CDR3 bases are TGTGCCAGCAGACAAAGGACAGGGGGCGCGGACTACGGGCAGTACTTC. Its translation: CASRQRTGGADYGQYF.

This clonotype was picked up many times. The chain is built from TRBV20-1 and TRBJ2-3; no definite D call. The ends were cut back, 1 base at V and 4 bases at J, with 12 bases in the middle. The CDR3 is 14 residues long. CDR1 and CDR2 (germline): DFQATT, SNEGSKA (reference sequence). The CDR3: CSARGPSIPDTQYF. The CDR3 DNA follows: TGCAGTGCTAGAGGACCTTCCATTCCAGATACGCAGTATTTT.